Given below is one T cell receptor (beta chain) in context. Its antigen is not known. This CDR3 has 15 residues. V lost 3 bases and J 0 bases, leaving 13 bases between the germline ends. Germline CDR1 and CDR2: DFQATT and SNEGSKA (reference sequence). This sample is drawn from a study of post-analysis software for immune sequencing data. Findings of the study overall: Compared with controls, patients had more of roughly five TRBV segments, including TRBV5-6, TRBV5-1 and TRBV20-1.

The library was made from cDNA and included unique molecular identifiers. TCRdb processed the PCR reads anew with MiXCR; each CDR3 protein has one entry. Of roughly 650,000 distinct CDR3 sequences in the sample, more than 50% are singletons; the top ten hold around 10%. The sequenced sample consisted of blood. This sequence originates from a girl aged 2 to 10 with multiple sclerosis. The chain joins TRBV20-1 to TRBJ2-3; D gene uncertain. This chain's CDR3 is CSASVAFTSTDTQYF. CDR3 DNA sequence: TGCAGTGCTAGTGTCGCCTTCACTAGCACAGATACGCAGTATTTT.